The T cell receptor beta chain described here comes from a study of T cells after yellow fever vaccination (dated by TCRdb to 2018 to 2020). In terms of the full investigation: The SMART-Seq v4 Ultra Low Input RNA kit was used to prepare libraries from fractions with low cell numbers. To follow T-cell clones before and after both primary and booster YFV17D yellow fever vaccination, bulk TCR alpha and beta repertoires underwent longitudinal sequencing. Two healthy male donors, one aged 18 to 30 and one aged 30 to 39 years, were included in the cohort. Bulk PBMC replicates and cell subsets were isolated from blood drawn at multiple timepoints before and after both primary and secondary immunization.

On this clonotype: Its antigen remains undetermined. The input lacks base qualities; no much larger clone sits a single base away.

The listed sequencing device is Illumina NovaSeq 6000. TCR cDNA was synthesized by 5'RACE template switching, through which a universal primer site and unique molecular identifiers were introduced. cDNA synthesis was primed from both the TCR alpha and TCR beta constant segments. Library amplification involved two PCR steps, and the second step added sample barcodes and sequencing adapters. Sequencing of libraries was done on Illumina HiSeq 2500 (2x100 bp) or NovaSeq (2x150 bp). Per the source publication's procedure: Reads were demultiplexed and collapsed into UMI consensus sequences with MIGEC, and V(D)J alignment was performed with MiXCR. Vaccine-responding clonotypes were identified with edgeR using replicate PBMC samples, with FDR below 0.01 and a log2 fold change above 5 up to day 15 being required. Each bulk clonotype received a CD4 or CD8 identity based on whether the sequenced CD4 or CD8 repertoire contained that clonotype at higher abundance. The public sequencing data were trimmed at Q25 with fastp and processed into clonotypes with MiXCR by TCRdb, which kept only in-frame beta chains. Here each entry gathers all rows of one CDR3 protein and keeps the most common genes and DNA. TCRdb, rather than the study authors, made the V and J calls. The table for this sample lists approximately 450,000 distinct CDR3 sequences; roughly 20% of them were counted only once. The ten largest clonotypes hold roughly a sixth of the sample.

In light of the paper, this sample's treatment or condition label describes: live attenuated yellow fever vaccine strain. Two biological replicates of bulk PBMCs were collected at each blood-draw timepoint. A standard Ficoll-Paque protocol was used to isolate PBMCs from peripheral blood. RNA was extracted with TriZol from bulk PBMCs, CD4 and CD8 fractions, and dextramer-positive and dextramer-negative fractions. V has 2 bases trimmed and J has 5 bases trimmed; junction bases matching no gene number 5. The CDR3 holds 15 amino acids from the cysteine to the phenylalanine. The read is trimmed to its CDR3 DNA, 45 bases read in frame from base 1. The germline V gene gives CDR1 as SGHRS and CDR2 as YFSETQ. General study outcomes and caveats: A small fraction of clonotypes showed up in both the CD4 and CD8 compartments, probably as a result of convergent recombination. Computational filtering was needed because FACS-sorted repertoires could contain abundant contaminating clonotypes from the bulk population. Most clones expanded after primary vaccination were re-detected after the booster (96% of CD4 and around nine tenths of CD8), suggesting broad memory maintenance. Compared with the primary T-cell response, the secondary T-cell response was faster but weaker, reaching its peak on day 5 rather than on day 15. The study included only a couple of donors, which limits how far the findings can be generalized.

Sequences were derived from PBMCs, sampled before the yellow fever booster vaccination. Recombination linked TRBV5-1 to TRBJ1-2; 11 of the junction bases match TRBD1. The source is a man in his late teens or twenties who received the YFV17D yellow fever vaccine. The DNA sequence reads TGCGCCAGCAGCTTAGGACAGGGGGCTGATTATGGCTACACCTTC. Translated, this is CASSLGQGADYGYTF.